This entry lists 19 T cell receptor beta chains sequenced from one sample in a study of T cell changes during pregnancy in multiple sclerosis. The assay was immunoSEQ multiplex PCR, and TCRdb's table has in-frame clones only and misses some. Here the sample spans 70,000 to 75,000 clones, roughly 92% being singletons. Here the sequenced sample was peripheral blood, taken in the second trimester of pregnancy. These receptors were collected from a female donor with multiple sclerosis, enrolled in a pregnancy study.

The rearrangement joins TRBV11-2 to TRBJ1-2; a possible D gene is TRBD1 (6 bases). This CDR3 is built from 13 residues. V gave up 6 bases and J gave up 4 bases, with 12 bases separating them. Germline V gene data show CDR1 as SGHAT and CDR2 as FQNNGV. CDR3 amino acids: CASREAGAYGYTF. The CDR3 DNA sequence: TGTGCCAGCAGGGAAGCAGGGGCCTATGGCTACACCTTC.

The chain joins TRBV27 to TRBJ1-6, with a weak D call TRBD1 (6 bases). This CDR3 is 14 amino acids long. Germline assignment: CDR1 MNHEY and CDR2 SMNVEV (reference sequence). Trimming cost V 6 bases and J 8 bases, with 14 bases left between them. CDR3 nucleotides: TGTGCCAGCAGCCGCCAGGGGTGGGATTCACCCCTCCACTTT. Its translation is CASSRQGWDSPLHF.

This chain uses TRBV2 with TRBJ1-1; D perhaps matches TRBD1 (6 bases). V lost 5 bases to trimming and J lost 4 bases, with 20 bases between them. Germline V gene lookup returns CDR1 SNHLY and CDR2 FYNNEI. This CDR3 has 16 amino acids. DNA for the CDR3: TGTGCCAGCAGTAGAACAGGGAGAATGGAAGCCACTGAAGCTTTCTTT. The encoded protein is CASSRTGRMEATEAFF.

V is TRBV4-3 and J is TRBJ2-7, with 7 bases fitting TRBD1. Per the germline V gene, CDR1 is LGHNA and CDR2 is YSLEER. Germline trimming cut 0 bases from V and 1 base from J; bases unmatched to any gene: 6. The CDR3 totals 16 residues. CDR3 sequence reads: CASSQEGGLDSYEQYF. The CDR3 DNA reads TGCGCCAGCAGCCAAGAAGGGGGCCTCGATTCCTACGAGCAGTACTTC.

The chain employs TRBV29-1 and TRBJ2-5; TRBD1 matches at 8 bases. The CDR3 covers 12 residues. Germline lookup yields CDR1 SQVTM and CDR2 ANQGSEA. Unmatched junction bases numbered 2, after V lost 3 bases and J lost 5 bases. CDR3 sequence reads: CSVDRGRETQYF. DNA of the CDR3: TGCAGCGTTGACAGGGGGCGGGAGACCCAGTACTTC. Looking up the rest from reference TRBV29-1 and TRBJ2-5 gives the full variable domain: SAVISQKPSRDICQRGTSLTIQCQVDSQVTMMFWYRQQPGQSLTLIATANQGSEATYESGFVIDKFPISRPNLTFSTLTVSNMSPEDSSIYLCSVDRGRETQYFGPGTRLLVL.

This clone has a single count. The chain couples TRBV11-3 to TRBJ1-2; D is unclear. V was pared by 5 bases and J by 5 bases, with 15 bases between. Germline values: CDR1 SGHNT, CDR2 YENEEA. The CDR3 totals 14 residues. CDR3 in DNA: TGTGCCAGCAGCCCCGGGCGGGGAGAGTATGGCTACACCTTC. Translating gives CASSPGRGEYGYTF.

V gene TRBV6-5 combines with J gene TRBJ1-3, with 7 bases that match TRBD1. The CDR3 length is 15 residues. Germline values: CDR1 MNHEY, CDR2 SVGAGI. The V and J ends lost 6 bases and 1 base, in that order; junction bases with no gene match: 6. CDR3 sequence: CASRRDRTSGNTIYF. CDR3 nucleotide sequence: TGTGCCAGCAGAAGGGACAGAACATCTGGAAACACCATATATTTT.

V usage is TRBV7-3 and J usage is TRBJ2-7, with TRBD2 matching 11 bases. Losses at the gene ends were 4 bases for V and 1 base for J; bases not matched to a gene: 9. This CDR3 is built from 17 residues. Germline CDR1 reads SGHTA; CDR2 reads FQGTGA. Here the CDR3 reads CASSSSSGRPGSYEQYF. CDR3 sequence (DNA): TGTGCCAGCAGCTCCTCTAGCGGGAGGCCCGGATCCTACGAGCAGTACTTC.

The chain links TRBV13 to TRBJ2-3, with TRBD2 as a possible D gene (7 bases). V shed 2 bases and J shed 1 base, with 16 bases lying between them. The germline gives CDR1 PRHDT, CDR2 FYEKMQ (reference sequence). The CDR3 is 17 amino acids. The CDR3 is CASSLFWGGLRTDTQYF. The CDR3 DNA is TGTGCCAGCAGCTTATTTTGGGGGGGCCTGCGCACAGATACGCAGTATTTT.

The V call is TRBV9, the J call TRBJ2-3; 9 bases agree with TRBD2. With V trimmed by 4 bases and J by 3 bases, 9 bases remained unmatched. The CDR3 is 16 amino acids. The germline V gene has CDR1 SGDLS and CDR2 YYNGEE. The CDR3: CASSQNPGLATDTQYF. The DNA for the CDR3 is TGTGCCAGCAGCCAGAATCCGGGACTAGCAACAGATACGCAGTATTTT.

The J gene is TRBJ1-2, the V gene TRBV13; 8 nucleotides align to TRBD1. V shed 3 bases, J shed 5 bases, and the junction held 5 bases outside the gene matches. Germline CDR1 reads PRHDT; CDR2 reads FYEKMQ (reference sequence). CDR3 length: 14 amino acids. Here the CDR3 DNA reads TGTGCCAGCAGCTTGGACAGGGACGTTTATGGCTACACCTTC. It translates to CASSLDRDVYGYTF.

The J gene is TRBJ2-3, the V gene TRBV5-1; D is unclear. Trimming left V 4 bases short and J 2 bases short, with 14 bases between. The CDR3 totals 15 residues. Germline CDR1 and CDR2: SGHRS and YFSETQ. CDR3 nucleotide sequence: TGCGCCAGCAGCCCGGCTGGCGGTTACACAGATACGCAGTATTTT. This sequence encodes CASSPAGGYTDTQYF. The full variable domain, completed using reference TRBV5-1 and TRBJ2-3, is KAGVTQTPRYLIKTRGQQVTLSCSPISGHRSVSWYQQTPGQGLQFLFEYFSETQRNKGNFPGRFSGRQFSNSRSEMNVSTLELGDSALYLCASSPAGGYTDTQYFGPGTRLTVL.

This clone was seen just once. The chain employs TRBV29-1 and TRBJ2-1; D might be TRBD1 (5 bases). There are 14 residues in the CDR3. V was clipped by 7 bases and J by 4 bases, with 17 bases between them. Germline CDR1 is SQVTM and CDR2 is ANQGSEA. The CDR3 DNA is TGCAGCGCGGTTCCTGGCAGGGTGTACAATGAGCAGTTCTTC. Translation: CSAVPGRVYNEQFF.

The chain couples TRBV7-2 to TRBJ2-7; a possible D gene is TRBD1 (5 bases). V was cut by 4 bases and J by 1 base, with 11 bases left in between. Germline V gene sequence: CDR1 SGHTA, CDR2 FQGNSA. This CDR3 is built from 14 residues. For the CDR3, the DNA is TGTGCCAGCAGCTCGACAGAAGGGTCCTACGAGCAGTACTTC. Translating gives CASSSTEGSYEQYF.

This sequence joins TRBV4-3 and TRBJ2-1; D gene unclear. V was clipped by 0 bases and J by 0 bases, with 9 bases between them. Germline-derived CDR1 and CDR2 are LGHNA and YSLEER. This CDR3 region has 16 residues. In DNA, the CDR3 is TGCGCCAGCAGCCAAGATGGAGAGAGCTCCTACAATGAGCAGTTCTTC. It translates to CASSQDGESSYNEQFF.

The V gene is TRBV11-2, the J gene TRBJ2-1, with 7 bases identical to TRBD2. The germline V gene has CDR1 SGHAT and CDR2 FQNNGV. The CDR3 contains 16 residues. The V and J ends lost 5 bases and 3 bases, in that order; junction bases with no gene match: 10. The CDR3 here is CASSLPTSVDYNEQFF. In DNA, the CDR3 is TGTGCCAGCAGCCTACCTACTAGCGTGGACTACAATGAGCAGTTCTTC.

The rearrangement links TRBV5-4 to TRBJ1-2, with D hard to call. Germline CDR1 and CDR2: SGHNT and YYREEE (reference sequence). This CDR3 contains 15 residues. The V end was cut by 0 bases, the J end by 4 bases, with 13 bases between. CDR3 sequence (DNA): TGTGCCAGCAGCTTGGTCGCGGCCCCACCCTATGGCTACACCTTC. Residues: CASSLVAAPPYGYTF.

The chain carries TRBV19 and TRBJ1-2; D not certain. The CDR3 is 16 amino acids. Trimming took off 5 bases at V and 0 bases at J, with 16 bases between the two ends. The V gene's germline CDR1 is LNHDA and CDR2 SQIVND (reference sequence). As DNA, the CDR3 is TGTGCCAGTAGTGGGCGGGTCAGGAAAACTAACTATGGCTACACCTTC. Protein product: CASSGRVRKTNYGYTF.

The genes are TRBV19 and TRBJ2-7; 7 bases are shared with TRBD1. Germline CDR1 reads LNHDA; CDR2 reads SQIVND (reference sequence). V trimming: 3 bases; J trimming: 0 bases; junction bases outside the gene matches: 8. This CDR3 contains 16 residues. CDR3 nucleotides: TGTGCCAGTAGTATGGTGGGGGACAGACCCTCCTACGAGCAGTACTTC. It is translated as CASSMVGDRPSYEQYF. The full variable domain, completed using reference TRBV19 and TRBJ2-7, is DGGITQSPKYLFRKEGQNVTLSCEQNLNHDAMYWYRQDPGQGLRLIYYSQIVNDFQKGDIAEGYSVSREKKESFPLTVTSAQKNPTAFYLCASSMVGDRPSYEQYFGPGTRLTVT.